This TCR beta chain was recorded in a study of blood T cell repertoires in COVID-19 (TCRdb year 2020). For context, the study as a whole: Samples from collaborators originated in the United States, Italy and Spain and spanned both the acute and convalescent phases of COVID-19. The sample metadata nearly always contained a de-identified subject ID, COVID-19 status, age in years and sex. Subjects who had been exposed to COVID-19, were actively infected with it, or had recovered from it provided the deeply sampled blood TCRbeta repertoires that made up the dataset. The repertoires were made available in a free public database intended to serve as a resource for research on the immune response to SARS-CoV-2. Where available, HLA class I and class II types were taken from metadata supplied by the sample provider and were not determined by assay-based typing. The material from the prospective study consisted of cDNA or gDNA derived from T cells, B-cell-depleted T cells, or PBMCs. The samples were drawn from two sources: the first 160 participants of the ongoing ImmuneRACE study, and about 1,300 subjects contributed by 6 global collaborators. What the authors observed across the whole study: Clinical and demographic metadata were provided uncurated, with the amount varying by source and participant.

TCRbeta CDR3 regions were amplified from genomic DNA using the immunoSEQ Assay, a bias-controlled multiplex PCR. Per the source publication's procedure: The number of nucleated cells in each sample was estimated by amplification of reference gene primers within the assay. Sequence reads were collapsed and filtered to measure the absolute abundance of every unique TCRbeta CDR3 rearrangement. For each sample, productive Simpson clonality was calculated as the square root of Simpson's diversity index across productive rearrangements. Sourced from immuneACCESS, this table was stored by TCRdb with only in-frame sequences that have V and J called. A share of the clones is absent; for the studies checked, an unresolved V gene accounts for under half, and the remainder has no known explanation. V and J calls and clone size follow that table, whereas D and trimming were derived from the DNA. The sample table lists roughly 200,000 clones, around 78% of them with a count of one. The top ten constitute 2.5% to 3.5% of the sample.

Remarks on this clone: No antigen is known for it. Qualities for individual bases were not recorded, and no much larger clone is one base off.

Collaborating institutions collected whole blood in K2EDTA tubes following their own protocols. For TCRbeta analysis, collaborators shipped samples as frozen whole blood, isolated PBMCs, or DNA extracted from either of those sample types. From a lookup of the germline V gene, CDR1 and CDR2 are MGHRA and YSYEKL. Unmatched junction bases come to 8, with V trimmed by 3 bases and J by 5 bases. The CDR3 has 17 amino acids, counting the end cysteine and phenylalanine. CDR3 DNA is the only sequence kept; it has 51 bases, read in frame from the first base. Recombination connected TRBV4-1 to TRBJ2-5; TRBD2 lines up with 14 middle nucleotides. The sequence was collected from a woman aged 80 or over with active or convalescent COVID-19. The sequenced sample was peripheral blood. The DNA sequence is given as TGCGCCAGCAGCCAGGGACTAGCGGGGGCAGTGGTGGAGACCCAGTACTTC. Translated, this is CASSQGLAGAVVETQYF.